The 11 T cell receptor beta chains below were found in one sample sequenced in a study of T cell responses to AZD1222 COVID-19 vaccine. Generated by immunoSEQ multiplex PCR, the TCRdb table keeps only in-frame clones and is missing some. The data hold about 120,000 clones, with less than 95% observed a single time. The sample here was peripheral blood, taken on day 0 of AZD1222 vaccination. These receptors all stem from an adult in good health.

The chain joins TRBV19 to TRBJ1-5; D remains unclear. This CDR3 is 12 amino acids long. Trimming took off 7 bases at V and 5 bases at J, with 9 bases between the two ends. The germline gives CDR1 LNHDA, CDR2 SQIVND (reference sequence). The CDR3 spells CASKVRDQPQHF. In DNA form, the CDR3 reads TGTGCCAGTAAGGTACGGGATCAGCCCCAGCATTTT.

V and J are TRBV6-6 and TRBJ2-1; 12 bases are a match to TRBD2. Germline CDR1 MNHNY, CDR2 SVGAGI (reference sequence). J lost 10 bases, V lost 6 bases, and 13 bases had no gene match. This CDR3 spans 16 amino acids. DNA for the CDR3: TGTGCCAGCAGAACCGGGCTTCTAGCGGGAGGGGGAGAGCAGTTCTTC. Translation gives CASRTGLLAGGGEQFF.

The gene calls are TRBV10-2 and TRBJ1-2, with a tentative D call TRBD1 (6 bases). Germline V gene lookup returns CDR1 WSHSY and CDR2 SAAADI. CDR3 length: 17 residues. Trimming left V 0 bases short and J 6 bases short, with 20 bases between. CDR3 bases: TGCGCCAGCAGTGAGTCGTCTCTGCAGGGGATTTGGAATGGCTACACCTTC. Translating gives CASSESSLQGIWNGYTF.

V and J are TRBV19 and TRBJ2-1; 10 bases line up with TRBD1. V shed 3 bases, J shed 2 bases, and the junction held 1 base outside the gene matches. The germline V gene encodes CDR1 LNHDA and CDR2 SQIVND (reference sequence). The CDR3 contains 15 residues. In nucleotides, the CDR3 is TGTGCCAGTAGTATTGGACAGGGGGCCTACAATGAGCAGTTCTTC. This codes for CASSIGQGAYNEQFF.

The DNA for the CDR3 is TGTGCCAGCAGCTTGAGGGTTAGCGGGAGTACAGATACGCAGTATTTT. Translating it yields CASSLRVSGSTDTQYF. The chain joins TRBV7-8 to TRBJ2-3; 9 positions match TRBD2. CDR3 length equals 16 residues. From germline, CDR1 is SGHVS and CDR2 FQNEAQ. With V trimmed by 3 bases and J by 3 bases, 7 bases remained unmatched.

The rearrangement uses TRBV2 and TRBJ1-4; D gene unclear. In germline, CDR1 is SNHLY, CDR2 FYNNEI. This CDR3 is 16 amino acids long. Trimming took 6 bases from V and 0 from J, leaving 14 bases between them. The CDR3 DNA reads TGTGCCAGCAGCGATAGCGCCTTTGCAACTAATGAAAAACTGTTTTTT. Encoded protein: CASSDSAFATNEKLFF.

The CDR3 region is CASTTKGGSTYNSPLHF. CDR3 DNA: TGTGCCAGTACCACGAAGGGGGGATCTACCTATAATTCACCCCTCCACTTT. The chain carries TRBV19 and TRBJ1-6; D is possibly TRBD1 (6 bases). The CDR3 has 17 residues. Germline CDR1 reads LNHDA; CDR2 reads SQIVND (reference sequence). V was trimmed by 7 bases and J by 2 bases, leaving 18 bases between them.

This chain uses TRBV24-1 with TRBJ1-3, with 8 bases aligning to TRBD1. CDR3 length equals 15 residues. Germline CDR1 KGHDR, CDR2 SFDVKD. V trimming: 2 bases; J trimming: 5 bases; junction bases outside the gene matches: 4. In nucleotides, the CDR3 is TGTGCCACCAGTGATTCGCAGGGGGCGAGAAACACCATATATTTT. This translates into CATSDSQGARNTIYF.

The CDR3 DNA follows: TGCGCCAGCATGAGCGGGAGCTACGAGCAGTACTTC. Translated, it gives CASMSGSYEQYF. The chain combines TRBV10-2 with TRBJ2-7, with 8 bases that match TRBD2. The CDR3 length is 12 residues. CDR1 is WSHSY and CDR2 is SAAADI in the germline V gene. The V and J ends lost 7 bases and 3 bases, in that order; junction bases with no gene match: 2.

The chain has TRBV27 and TRBJ1-5; 9 bases are a match to TRBD1. Germline CDR1 is MNHEY and CDR2 is SMNVEV (reference sequence). The CDR3 covers 15 residues. V was pared by 7 bases and J by 4 bases, with 8 bases of the junction left unmatched. CDR3 bases: TGTGCCAGCAAAAACAGGGGGCGACTAAATCAGCCCCAGCATTTT. This codes for CASKNRGRLNQPQHF.

V gene TRBV19 combines with J gene TRBJ1-4, with D hard to call. V lost 5 bases and J lost 0, with 7 bases in between. CDR1 and CDR2 from the germline V gene are LNHDA and SQIVND (reference sequence). The CDR3 has 14 residues. CDR3 in DNA: TGTGCCAGTAGTTTGGGGTCAACTAATGAAAAACTGTTTTTT. Residues: CASSLGSTNEKLFF.